This T cell receptor (beta chain) was found in a study of cytomegalovirus exposure and HLA in healthy donors. Background on the study: HLA-typed donors were the source of roughly 80 million unique TCRs held in an early data release.

This clone was recorded a few times. It was with 60 Vbeta and 13 Jbeta primers that the PCR ran. Sequenced by immunoSEQ multiplex PCR; TCRdb stores in-frame clones only, minus some. The repertoire holds about 140,000 clones, with approximately 80% as singletons. CDR1 LGHNA and CDR2 YNFKEQ come from the germline V gene. This CDR3 is 15 amino acids long. Trimming removed 6 bases from V and 3 bases from J; junction bases left unmatched: 7. The source material was PBMCs. The chain joins TRBV4-2 to TRBJ1-5, with 8 bases matching TRBD1. This receptor was obtained from a man between 40 and 49 years old in good health and CMV-seronegative. CDR3 sequence: CASRNLDRDNQPQHF. CDR3 DNA: TGTGCCAGCAGGAACCTGGACAGGGACAATCAGCCCCAGCATTTT.